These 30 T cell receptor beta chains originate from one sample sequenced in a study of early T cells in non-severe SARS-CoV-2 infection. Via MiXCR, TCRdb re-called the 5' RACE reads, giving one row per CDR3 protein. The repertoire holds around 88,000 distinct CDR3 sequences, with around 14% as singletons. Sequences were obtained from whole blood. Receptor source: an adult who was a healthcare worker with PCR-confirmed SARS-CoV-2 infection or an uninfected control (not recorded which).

The CDR3 DNA is TGTGCCAGCAGTTACGTTGCAGTCCACGAAGCTTTCTTT. Residues: CASSYVAVHEAFF. The V call is TRBV28, the J call TRBJ1-1; no reliable D call. CDR1 is MDHEN and CDR2 is SYDVKM in the germline V gene. The CDR3 covers 13 residues. V was trimmed by 4 bases and J by 8 bases, leaving 14 bases between them.

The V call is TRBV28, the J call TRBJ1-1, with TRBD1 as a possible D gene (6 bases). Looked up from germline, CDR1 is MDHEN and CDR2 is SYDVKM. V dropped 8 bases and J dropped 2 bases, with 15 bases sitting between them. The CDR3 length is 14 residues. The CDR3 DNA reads TGTGCCAGCGGGATCCAGGGGTTAAACACTGAAGCTTTCTTT. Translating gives CASGIQGLNTEAFF.

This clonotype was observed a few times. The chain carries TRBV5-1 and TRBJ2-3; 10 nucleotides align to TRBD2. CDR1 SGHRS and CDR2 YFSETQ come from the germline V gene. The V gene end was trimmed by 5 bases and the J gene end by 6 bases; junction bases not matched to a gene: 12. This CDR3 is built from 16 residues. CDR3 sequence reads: CASRVSGRTLWDTQYF. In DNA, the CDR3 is TGCGCCAGCAGAGTTAGCGGGAGGACCCTATGGGATACGCAGTATTTT.

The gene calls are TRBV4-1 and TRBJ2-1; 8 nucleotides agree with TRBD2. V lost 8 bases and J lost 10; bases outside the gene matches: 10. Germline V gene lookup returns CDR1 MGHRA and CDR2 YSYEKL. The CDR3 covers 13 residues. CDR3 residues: CASGSGMSGEQFF. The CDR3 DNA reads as TGCGCCAGCGGTAGCGGGATGAGTGGCGAGCAGTTCTTC.

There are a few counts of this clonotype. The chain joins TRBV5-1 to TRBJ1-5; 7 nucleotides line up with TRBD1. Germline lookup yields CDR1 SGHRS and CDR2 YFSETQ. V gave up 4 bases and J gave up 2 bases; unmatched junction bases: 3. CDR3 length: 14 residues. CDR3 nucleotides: TGCGCCAGCAGCCGTGGACAGGGCAATCAGCCCCAGCATTTT. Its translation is CASSRGQGNQPQHF.

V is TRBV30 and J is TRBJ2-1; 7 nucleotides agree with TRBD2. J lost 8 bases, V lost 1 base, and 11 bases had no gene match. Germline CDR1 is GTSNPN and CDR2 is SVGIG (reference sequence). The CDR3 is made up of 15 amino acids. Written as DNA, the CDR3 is TGTGCCTGGAGTGGCGGACTAGGTCCCCGGCATGAGCAGTTCTTC. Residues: CAWSGGLGPRHEQFF.

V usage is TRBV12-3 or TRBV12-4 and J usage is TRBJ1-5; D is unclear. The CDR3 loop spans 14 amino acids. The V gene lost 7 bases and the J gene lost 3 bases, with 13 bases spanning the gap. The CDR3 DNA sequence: TGTGCCAGCACCTTAGCTGGGGTCAATCAGCCCCAGCATTTT. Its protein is CASTLAGVNQPQHF.

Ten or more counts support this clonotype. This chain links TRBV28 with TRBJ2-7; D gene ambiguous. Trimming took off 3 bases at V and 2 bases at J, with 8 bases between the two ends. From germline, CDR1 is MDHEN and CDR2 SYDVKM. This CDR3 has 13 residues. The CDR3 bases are TGTGCCAGCAGTTTTAGGGTCGCCTACGAGCAGTACTTC. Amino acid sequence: CASSFRVAYEQYF.

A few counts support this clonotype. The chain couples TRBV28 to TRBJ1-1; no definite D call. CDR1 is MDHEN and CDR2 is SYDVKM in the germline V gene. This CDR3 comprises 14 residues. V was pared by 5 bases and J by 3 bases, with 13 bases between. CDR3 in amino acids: CASSLSRWDTEAFF. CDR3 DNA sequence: TGTGCCAGCAGTCTCTCCAGGTGGGACACTGAAGCTTTCTTT.

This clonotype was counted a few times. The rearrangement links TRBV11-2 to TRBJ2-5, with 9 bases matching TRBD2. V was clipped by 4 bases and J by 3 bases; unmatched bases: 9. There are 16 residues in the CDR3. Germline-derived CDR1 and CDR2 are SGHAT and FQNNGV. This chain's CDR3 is CASSSGSLAGKETQYF. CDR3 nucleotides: TGTGCCAGCAGCTCTGGTAGCCTAGCGGGAAAAGAGACCCAGTACTTC. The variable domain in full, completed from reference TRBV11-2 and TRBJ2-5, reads EAGVAQSPRYKIIEKRQSVAFWCNPISGHATLYWYQQILGQGPKLLIQFQNNGVVDDSQLPKDRFSAERLKGVDSTLKIQPAKLEDSAVYLCASSSGSLAGKETQYFGPGTRLLVL.

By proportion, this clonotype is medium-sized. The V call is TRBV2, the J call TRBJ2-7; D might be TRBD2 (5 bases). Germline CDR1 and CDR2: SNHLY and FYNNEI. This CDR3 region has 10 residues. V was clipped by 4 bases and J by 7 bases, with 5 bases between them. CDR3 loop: CASSGGEQYF. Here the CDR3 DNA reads TGTGCCAGCAGTGGCGGGGAGCAGTACTTC. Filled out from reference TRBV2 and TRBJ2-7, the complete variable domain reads EPEVTQTPSHQVTQMGQEVILRCVPISNHLYFYWYRQILGQKVEFLVSFYNNEISEKSEIFDDQFSVERPDGSNFTLKIRSTKLEDSAMYFCASSGGEQYFGPGTRLTVT.

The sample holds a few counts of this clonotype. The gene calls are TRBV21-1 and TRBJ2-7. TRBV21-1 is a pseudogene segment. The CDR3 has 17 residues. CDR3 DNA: TGTGCCAGCAGCAAAGAGACGGGGTACGCACTCGCTTGGGAGCAGTACTTC. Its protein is CASSKETGYALAWEQYF.

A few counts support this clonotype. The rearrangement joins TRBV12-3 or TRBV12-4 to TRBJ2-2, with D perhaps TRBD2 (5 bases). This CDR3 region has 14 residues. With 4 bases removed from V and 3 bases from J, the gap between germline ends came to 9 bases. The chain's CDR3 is CASSWTGYTGELFF. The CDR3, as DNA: TGTGCCAGCAGTTGGACTGGATACACCGGGGAGCTGTTTTTT.

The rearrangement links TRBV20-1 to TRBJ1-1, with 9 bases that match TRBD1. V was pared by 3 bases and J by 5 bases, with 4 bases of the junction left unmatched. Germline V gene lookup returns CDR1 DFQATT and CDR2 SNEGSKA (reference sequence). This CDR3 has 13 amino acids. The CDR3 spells CSARGQGWTEAFF. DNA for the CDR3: TGCAGTGCTAGGGGACAGGGTTGGACTGAAGCTTTCTTT.

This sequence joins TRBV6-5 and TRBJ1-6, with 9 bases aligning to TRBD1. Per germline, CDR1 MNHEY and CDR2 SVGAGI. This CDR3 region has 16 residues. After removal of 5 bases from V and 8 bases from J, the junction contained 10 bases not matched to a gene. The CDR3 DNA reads TGTGCCAGCAGTGCAACAGGGGGCGCGGTTGATTCACCCCTCCACTTT. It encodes CASSATGGAVDSPLHF.

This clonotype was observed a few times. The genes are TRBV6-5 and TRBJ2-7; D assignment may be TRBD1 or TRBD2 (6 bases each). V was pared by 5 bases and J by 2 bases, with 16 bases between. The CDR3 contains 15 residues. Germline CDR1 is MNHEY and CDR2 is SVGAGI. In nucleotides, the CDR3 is TGTGCCAGCAGTAGCGGCCCCCGGGGGCCCTACGAGCAGTACTTC. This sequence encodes CASSSGPRGPYEQYF.

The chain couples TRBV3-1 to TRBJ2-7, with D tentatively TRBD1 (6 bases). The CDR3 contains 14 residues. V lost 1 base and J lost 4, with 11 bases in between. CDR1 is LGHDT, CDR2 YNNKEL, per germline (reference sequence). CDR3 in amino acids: CASSQAGQGYEQYF. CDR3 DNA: TGTGCCAGCAGCCAAGCTGGGCAGGGGTACGAGCAGTACTTC.

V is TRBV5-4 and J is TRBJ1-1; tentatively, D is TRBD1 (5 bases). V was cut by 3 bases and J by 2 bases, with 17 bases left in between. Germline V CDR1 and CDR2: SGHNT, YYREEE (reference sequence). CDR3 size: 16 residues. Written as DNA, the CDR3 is TGTGCCAGCAGCTCTCCTCCGGGACCCATAAACACTGAAGCTTTCTTT. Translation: CASSSPPGPINTEAFF.

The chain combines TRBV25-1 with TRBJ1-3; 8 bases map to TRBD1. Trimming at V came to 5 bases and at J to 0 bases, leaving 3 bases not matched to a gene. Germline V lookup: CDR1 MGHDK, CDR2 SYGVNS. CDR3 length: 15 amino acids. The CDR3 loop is CASSSTGGSGNTIYF. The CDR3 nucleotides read TGTGCCAGCAGTTCAACAGGGGGCTCTGGAAACACCATATATTTT.

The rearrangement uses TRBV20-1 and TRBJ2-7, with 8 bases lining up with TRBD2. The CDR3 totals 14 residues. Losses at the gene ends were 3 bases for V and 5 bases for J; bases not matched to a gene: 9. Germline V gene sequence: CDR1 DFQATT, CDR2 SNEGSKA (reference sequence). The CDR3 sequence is CSASIAGRTHEQYF. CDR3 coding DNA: TGCAGTGCTAGTATAGCGGGAAGGACCCACGAGCAGTACTTC.

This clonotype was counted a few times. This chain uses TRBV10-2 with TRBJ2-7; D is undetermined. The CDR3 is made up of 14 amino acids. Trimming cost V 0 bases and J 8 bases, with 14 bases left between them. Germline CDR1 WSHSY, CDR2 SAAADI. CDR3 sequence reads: CASSESFIPLQQYF. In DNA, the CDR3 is TGCGCCAGCAGTGAGTCGTTTATTCCCTTACAGCAGTACTTC.

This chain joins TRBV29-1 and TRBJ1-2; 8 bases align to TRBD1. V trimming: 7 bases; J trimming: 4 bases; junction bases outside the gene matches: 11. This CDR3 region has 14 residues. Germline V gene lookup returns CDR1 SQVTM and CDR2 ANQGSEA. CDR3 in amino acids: CSADGRGRVYGYTF. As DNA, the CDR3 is TGCAGCGCCGACGGCAGGGGGCGAGTCTATGGCTACACCTTC.

The CDR3 nucleotides are TGCGCCAGCAGCCTGAGACTAGCGGGAAAGAAGACGAACACCGGGGAGCTGTTTTTT. Translated: CASSLRLAGKKTNTGELFF. The V and J genes are TRBV4-1 and TRBJ2-2; TRBD2 matches 11 bases. The CDR3 contains 19 residues. Germline CDR1 MGHRA, CDR2 YSYEKL. With V trimmed by 4 bases and J by 0 bases, 10 bases remained unmatched.

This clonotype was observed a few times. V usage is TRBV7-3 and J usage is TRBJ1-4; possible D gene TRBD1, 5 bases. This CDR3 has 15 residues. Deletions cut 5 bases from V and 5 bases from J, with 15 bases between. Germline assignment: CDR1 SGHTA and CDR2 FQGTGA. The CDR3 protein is CASSPGGTPNEKLFF. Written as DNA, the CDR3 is TGTGCCAGCAGCCCCGGGGGGACCCCGAATGAAAAACTGTTTTTT.

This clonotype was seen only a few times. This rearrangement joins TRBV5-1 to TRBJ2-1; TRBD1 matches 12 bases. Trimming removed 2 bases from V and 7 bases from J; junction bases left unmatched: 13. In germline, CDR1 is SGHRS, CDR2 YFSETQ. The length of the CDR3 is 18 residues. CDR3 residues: CASSLLNPGTGGRNEQFF. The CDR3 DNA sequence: TGCGCCAGCAGCTTATTAAACCCCGGGACAGGGGGCCGGAATGAGCAGTTCTTC.

CDR3 nucleotide sequence: TGTGCCAGCAGTCCGCTGTTGAGGACCCAGTACTTC. It codes for CASSPLLRTQYF. The V gene is TRBV7-9, the J gene TRBJ2-5, with D uncertain. Germline CDR1 SEHNR, CDR2 FQNEAQ (reference sequence). V lost 6 bases and J lost 7, with 12 bases in between. This CDR3 contains 12 residues.

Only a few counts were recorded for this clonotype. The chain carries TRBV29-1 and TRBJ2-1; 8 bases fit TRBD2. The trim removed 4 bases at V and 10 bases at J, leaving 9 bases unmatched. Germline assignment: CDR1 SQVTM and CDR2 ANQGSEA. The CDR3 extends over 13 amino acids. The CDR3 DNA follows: TGCAGCGTTGTGCAGCGGGAGTCGTTCGAGCAGTTCTTC. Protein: CSVVQRESFEQFF.

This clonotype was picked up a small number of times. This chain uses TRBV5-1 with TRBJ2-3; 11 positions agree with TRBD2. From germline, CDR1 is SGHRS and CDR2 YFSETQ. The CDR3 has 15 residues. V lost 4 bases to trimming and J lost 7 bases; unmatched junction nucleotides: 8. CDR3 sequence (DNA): TGCGCCAGCAGCATGACTAGCGGGGAGTCGAATACGCAGTATTTT. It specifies CASSMTSGESNTQYF.

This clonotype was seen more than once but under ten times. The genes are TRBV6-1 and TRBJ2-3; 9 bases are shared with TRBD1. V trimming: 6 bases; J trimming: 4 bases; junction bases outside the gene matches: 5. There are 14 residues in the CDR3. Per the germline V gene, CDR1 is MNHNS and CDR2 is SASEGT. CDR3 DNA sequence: TGTGCCAGCAGCTACAGGGGGCCTTCAGATACGCAGTATTTT. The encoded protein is CASSYRGPSDTQYF.

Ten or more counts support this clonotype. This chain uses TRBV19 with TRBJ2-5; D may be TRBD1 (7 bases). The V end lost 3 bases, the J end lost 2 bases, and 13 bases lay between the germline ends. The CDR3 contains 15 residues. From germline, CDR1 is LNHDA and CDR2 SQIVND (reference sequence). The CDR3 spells CASSIWRGRQETQYF. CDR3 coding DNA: TGTGCCAGTAGTATTTGGAGGGGGCGGCAAGAGACCCAGTACTTC.